This record concerns one TCR beta chain sequence. CDR3 length equals 15 residues. Trimming left V 5 bases short and J 2 bases short, with 15 bases between. The V gene's germline CDR1 is SEHNR and CDR2 FQNEAQ (reference sequence). This sample stems from a study of response to subunit inactivated influenza vaccine. Each CDR3 protein gets one entry after TCRdb re-called the RT-PCR reads with MiXCR. The repertoire consists of 500,000 to 600,000 distinct CDR3 sequences, with more than 15% occurring once and the leading ten covering about 3%. The chain joins TRBV7-9 to TRBJ1-1; tentative D call: TRBD1 (5 bases). This sequence originates from a man between 50 and 69 years old who received an inactivated influenza vaccine. Sequencing was performed on CD4+ T cells sorted from PBMCs, taken 23 months after vaccination. CDR3 DNA sequence: TGTGCCAGCAGCCCCCACTGGGGCCCCAACACTGAAGCTTTCTTT. Residues: CASSPHWGPNTEAFF.